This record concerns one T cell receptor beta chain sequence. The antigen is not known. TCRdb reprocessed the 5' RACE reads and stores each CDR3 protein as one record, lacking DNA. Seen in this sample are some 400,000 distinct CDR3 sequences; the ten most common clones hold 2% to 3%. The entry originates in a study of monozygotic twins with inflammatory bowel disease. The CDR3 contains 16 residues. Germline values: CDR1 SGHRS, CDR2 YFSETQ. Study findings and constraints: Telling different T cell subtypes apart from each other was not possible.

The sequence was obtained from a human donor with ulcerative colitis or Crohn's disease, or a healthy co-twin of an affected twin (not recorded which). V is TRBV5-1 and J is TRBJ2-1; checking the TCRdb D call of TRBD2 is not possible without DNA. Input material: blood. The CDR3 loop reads CASTPTEAGGNNEQFF.